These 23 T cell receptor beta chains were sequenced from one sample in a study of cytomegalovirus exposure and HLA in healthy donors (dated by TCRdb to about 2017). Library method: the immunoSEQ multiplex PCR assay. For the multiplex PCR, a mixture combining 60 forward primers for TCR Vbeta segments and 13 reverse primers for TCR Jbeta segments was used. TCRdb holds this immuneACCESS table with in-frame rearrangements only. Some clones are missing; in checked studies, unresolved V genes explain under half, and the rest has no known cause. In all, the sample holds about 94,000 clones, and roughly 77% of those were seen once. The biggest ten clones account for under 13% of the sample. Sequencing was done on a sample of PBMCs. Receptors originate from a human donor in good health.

CDR3 region: CASSAGGSNEQFF. CDR3 sequence (DNA): TGTGCCAGCAGCGCCGGGGGGAGCAATGAGCAGTTCTTC. This sequence joins TRBV9 and TRBJ2-1; 7 bases agree with TRBD2. The V and J ends lost 3 bases and 6 bases, in that order; junction bases with no gene match: 3. The CDR3 contains 13 residues. The germline gives CDR1 SGDLS, CDR2 YYNGEE.

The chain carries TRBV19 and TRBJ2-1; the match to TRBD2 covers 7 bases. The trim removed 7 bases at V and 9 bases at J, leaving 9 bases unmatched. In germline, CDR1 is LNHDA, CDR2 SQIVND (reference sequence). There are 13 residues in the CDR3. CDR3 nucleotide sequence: TGTGCCAGTAAACCCAAAGGGAGGGGTGAGCAGTTCTTC. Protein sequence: CASKPKGRGEQFF.

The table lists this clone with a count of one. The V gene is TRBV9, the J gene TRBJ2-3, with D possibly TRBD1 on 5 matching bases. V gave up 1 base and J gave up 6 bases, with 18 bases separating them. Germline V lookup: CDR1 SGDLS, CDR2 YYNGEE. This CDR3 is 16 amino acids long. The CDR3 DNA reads TGTGCCAGCAGCGTACAGGGAACTGGCGGATGGGATACGCAGTATTTT. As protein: CASSVQGTGGWDTQYF.

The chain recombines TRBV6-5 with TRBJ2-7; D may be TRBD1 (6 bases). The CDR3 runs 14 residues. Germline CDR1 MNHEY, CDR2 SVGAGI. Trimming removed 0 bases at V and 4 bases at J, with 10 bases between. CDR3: CASSYSKDRYEQYF. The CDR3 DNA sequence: TGTGCCAGCAGTTACTCTAAGGACAGATACGAGCAGTACTTC.

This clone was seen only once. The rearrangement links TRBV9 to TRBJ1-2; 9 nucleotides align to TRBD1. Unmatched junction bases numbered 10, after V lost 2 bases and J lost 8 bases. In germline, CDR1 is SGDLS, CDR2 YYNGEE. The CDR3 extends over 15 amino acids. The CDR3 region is CASSVARDRGGGYTF. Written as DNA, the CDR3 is TGTGCCAGCAGCGTCGCAAGAGACAGGGGGGGCGGCTACACCTTC.

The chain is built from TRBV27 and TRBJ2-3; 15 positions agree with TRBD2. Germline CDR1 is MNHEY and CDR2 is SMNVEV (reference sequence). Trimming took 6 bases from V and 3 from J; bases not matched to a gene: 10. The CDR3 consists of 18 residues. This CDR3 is CASRRWTSGGGSTDTQYF. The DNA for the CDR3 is TGTGCCAGCAGGCGATGGACTAGCGGGGGGGGATCAACAGATACGCAGTATTTT.

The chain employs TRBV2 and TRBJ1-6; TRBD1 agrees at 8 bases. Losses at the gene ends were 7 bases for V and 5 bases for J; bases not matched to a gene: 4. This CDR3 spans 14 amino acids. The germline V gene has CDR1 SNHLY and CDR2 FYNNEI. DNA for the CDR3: TGTGCCAGCAATAGACAGGGGAATAATTCACCCCTCCACTTT. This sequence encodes CASNRQGNNSPLHF.

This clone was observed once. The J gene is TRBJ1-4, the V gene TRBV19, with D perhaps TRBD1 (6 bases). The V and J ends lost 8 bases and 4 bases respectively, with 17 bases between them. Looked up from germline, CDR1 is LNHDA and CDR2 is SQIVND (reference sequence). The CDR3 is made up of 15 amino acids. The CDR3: CASREGGTGNEKLFF. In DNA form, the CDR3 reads TGTGCCAGTCGGGAAGGGGGTACGGGTAATGAAAAACTGTTTTTT.

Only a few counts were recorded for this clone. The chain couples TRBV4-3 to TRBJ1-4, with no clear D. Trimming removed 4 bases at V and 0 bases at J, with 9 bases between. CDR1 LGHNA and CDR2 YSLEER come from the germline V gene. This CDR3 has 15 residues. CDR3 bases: TGCGCCAGCAGCCGGCAATTTGCAACTAATGAAAAACTGTTTTTT. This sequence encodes CASSRQFATNEKLFF.

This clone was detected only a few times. CDR3 sequence (DNA): TGTGCCAGCAGTGCAGGGCGGGGCGGTGAGCAGTTCTTC. This encodes CASSAGRGGEQFF. The gene calls are TRBV6-1 and TRBJ2-1, with D possibly matching TRBD2 (6 bases). This CDR3 spans 13 amino acids. Germline CDR1 and CDR2: MNHNS and SASEGT. Between the trimmed V and J ends, which lost 4 bases and 9 bases, there was a span of 13 bases.

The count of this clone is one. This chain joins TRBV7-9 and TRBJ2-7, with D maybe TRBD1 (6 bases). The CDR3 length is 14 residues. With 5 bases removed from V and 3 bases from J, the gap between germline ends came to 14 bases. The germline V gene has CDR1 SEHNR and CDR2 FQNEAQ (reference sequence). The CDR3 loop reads CASSPGVTFYEQYF. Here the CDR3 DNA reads TGTGCCAGCAGCCCAGGGGTCACCTTCTACGAGCAGTACTTC.

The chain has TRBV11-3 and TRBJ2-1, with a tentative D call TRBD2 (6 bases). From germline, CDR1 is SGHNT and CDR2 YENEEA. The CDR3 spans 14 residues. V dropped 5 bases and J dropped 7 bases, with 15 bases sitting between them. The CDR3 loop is CASSLGGAPNEQFF. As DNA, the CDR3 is TGTGCCAGCAGCCTCGGCGGGGCTCCGAATGAGCAGTTCTTC.

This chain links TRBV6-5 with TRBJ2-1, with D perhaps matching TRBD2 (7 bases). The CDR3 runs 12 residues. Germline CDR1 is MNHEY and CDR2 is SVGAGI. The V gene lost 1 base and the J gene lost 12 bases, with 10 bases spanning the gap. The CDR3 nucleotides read TGTGCCAGCAGTTACTTGGGGGGGCGGCAGTTCTTC. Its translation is CASSYLGGRQFF.

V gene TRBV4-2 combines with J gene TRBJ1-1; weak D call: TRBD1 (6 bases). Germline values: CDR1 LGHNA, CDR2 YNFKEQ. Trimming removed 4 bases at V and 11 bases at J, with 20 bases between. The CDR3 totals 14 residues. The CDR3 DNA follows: TGTGCCAGCAGCCTCAGCACAGGGAGTAGAGGCGCTTTCTTT. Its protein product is CASSLSTGSRGAFF.

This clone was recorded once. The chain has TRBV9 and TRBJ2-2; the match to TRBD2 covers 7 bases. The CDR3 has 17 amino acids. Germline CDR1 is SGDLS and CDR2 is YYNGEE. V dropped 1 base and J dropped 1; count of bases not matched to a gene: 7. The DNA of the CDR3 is TGTGCCAGCAGCGTAAAGGAGCGGGGAGTGAACACCGGGGAGCTGTTTTTT. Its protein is CASSVKERGVNTGELFF. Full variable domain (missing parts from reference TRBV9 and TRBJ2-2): DSGVTQTPKHLITATGQRVTLRCSPRSGDLSVYWYQQSLDQGLQFLIQYYNGEERAKGNILERFSAQQFPDLHSELNLSSLELGDSALYFCASSVKERGVNTGELFFGEGSRLTVL.

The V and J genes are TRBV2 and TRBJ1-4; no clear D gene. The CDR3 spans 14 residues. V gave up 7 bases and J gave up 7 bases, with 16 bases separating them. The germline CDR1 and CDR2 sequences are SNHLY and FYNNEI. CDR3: CASTELAVGEKLFF. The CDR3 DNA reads TGTGCCAGCACTGAGTTGGCGGTGGGTGAAAAACTGTTTTTT.

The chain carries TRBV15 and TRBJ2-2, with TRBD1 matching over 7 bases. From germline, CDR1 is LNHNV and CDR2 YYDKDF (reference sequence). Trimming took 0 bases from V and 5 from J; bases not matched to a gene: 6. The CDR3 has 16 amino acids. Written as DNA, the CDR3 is TGTGCCACCAGCAGAGAGCCCACAGGGGTAACCGGGGAGCTGTTTTTT. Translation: CATSREPTGVTGELFF. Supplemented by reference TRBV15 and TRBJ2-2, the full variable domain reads DAMVIQNPRYQVTQFGKPVTLSCSQTLNHNVMYWYQQKSSQAPKLLFHYYDKDFNNEADTPDNFQSRRPNTSFCFLDIRSPGLGDTAMYLCATSREPTGVTGELFFGEGSRLTVL.

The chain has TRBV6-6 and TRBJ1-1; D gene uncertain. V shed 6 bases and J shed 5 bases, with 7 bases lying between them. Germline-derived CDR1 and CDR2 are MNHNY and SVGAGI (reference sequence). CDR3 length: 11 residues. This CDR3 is CASSARTEAFF. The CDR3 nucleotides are TGTGCCAGCAGCGCCCGGACTGAAGCTTTCTTT.

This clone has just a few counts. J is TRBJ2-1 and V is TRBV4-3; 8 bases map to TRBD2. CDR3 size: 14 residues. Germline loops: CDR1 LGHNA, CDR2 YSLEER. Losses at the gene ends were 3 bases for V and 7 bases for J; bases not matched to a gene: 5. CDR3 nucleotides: TGCGCCAGCAGCCAGTTACTAGCGGCTAATGAGCAGTTCTTC. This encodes CASSQLLAANEQFF.

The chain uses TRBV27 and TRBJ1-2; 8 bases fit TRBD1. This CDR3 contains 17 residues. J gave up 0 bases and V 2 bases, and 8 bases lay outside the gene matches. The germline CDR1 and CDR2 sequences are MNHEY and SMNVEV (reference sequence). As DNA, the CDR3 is TGTGCCAGCAGTTTACTGGACAGGGTAGGAGCTAACTATGGCTACACCTTC. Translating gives CASSLLDRVGANYGYTF.

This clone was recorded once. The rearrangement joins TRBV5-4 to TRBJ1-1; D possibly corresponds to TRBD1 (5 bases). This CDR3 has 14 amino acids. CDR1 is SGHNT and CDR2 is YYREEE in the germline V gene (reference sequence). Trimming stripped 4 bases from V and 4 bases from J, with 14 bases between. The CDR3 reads CASSLALGGTEAFF. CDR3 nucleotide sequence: TGTGCCAGCAGCCTGGCCCTGGGGGGCACTGAAGCTTTCTTT.

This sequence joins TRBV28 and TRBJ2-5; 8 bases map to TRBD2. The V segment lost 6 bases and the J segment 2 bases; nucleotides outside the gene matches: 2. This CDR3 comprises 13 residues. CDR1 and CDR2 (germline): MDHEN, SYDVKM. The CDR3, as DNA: TGTGCCAGCAGCCGGGGGGGACAAGAGACCCAGTACTTC. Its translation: CASSRGGQETQYF.

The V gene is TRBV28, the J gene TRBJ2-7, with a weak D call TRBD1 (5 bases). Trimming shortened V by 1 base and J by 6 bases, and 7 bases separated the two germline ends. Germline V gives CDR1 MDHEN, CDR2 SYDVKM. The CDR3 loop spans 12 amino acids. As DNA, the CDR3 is TGTGCCAGCAGTTTATCCCAGGGCGAGCAGTACTTC. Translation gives CASSLSQGEQYF. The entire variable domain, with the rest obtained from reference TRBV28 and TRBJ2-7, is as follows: DVKVTQSSRYLVKRTGEKVFLECVQDMDHENMFWYRQDPGLGLRLIYFSYDVKMKEKGDIPEGYSVSREKKERFSLILESASTNQTSMYLCASSLSQGEQYFGPGTRLTVT.